Listed below are T cell receptor beta chains from one sample, sequenced in a study of T cell responses to AZD1222 COVID-19 vaccine. Some clones are missing from TCRdb's copy, which holds only in-frame ones; the method was immunoSEQ multiplex PCR. The sample has around 100,000 clones, approximately 88% seen once; the top ten hold more than 6.5%. Source: peripheral blood, taken on day 0 of AZD1222 vaccination. These receptors all stem from an adult in good health. Each CDR3 is given with its conserved first and last residue. The D gene is left open where the match is weak. A row's size may be missing; if present it is once, few, many or a size class.

.	TRBV7-9	TRBJ2-7	.	CASSLDGTEQYF	TGTGCCAGCAGCTTAGACGGAACCGAGCAGTACTTC
.	TRBV12-3/TRBV12-4	TRBJ2-1	.	CASSFSQNNEQFF	TGTGCCAGCAGTTTTTCCCAGAACAATGAGCAGTTCTTC
.	TRBV6-5	TRBJ2-3	.	CASIGRAASTDTQYF	TGTGCCAGCATCGGGCGGGCAGCTAGCACAGATACGCAGTATTTT
.	TRBV7-9	TRBJ1-1	.	CASSRIKGSTEAFF	TGTGCCAGCAGCCGTATAAAGGGCAGCACTGAAGCTTTCTTT
.	TRBV18	TRBJ1-1	TRBD1	CASSPGTAEAFF	TGTGCCAGCTCACCAGGGACAGCTGAAGCTTTCTTT
.	TRBV27	TRBJ2-1	.	CASSLKPGRPTYNEQFF	TGTGCCAGCAGTTTAAAGCCAGGCAGACCTACATACAATGAGCAGTTCTTC
.	TRBV3-1/TRBV3-2	TRBJ2-7	.	CASSQDWIAYEQYF	TGTGCCAGCAGCCAAGATTGGATCGCCTACGAGCAGTACTTC
once	TRBV10-2	TRBJ2-1	.	CASSEPAGFNEQFF	TGCGCCAGCAGTGAACCGGCAGGGTTCAATGAGCAGTTCTTC
.	TRBV3-1/TRBV3-2	TRBJ2-2	TRBD2	CASSLAGPNTGELFF	TGTGCCAGCAGCCTAGCGGGGCCGAACACCGGGGAGCTGTTTTTT
.	TRBV18	TRBJ1-1	.	CASSPTVVNTEAFF	TGTGCCAGCTCACCAACAGTGGTGAACACTGAAGCTTTCTTT
.	TRBV14	TRBJ2-7	TRBD1	CASSQVGTAAQYF	TGTGCCAGCAGCCAAGTAGGGACAGCGGCGCAGTACTTC
.	TRBV3-1/TRBV3-2	TRBJ2-7	TRBD1	CASSLTGGYEQYF	TGTGCCAGCAGTTTGACAGGGGGCTACGAGCAGTACTTC
.	TRBV7-2	TRBJ2-3	.	CASRPQLAGRTDTQYF	TGTGCCAGCAGACCTCAGTTGGCGGGCCGCACAGATACGCAGTATTTT
.	TRBV10-1	TRBJ2-2	TRBD1	CASSDREATGELFF	TGCGCCAGCAGCGACAGGGAAGCCACCGGGGAGCTGTTTTTT
.	TRBV7-2	TRBJ1-3	.	CASSSSAPSGGNTIYF	TGTGCCAGCAGCTCATCCGCCCCGAGCGGTGGAAACACCATATATTTT
.	TRBV30	TRBJ1-6	TRBD1	CAGQGGTYNSPLHF	TGTGCCGGTCAGGGGGGGACCTATAATTCACCCCTCCACTTT
.	TRBV7-9	TRBJ2-7	.	CASSLVGLTYEQYF	TGTGCCAGCAGCTTAGTGGGACTGACCTACGAGCAGTACTTC
.	TRBV7-3	TRBJ1-2	TRBD1	CASSLSQTGAHGYTF	TGTGCCAGCAGCTTATCCCAAACAGGGGCCCATGGCTACACCTTC
few	TRBV21-1	TRBJ2-2	.	CASKTSADTGELFF	TGTGCCAGCAAGACTAGCGCCGACACCGGGGAGCTGTTTTTT
.	TRBV4-2	TRBJ1-3	.	CASSQEVIGYGNTIYF	TGTGCCAGCAGCCAAGAAGTGATAGGTTATGGAAACACCATATATTTT
.	TRBV7-2	TRBJ2-3	TRBD2	CASSFVSKVAGLHTQYF	TGTGCCAGCAGCTTCGTCTCAAAAGTAGCGGGGCTCCATACGCAGTATTTT
.	TRBV7-2	TRBJ2-7	.	CASSLGGYRASSYEQYF	TGTGCCAGCAGCTTAGGGGGCTACAGGGCTTCCTCCTACGAGCAGTACTTC
.	TRBV6-6	TRBJ2-7	.	CASSNGKWYEQYF	TGTGCCAGCAGTAATGGGAAGTGGTACGAGCAGTACTTC
once	TRBV14	TRBJ2-1	.	CASSQDRGLLARGTNEQFF	TGTGCCAGCAGCCAAGATCGGGGCCTTCTAGCGAGGGGTACAAATGAGCAGTTCTTC
.	TRBV14	TRBJ1-2	.	CASSQVGDAEPGYTF	TGTGCCAGCAGCCAAGTAGGTGACGCCGAACCAGGCTACACCTTC
once	TRBV11-3	TRBJ2-1	.	CASSESPTQSSYNEQFF	TGTGCCAGCAGCGAAAGCCCAACTCAGAGCTCCTACAATGAGCAGTTCTTC
.	TRBV7-9	TRBJ1-2	.	CASSLANHREDLF	TGTGCCAGCAGCTTAGCCAACCACAGGGAGGATCTCTTC
once	TRBV28	TRBJ1-1	.	CASIGGGIGDTEAFF	TGTGCCAGCATAGGGGGAGGGATTGGGGACACTGAAGCTTTCTTT
.	TRBV7-2	TRBJ2-3	TRBD2	CASSRLAGGSTDTQYF	TGTGCCAGCAGCCGTTTAGCGGGGGGAAGCACAGATACGCAGTATTTT
.	TRBV4-1	TRBJ1-1	TRBD1	CASSPWGQKDTEAFF	TGCGCCAGCAGCCCGTGGGGACAGAAAGACACTGAAGCTTTCTTT
.	TRBV4-3	TRBJ2-2	.	CASSQAWGGNTGELFF	TGCGCCAGCAGCCAAGCCTGGGGCGGGAACACCGGGGAGCTGTTTTTT
once	TRBV4-3	TRBJ2-7	.	CASSPQWEAYEQYF	TGCGCCAGCAGCCCTCAGTGGGAGGCCTACGAGCAGTACTTC
.	TRBV2	TRBJ2-3	TRBD2	CASSAGGLPDTQYF	TGTGCCAGCAGTGCGGGGGGGCTGCCAGATACGCAGTATTTT
.	TRBV14	TRBJ1-4	.	CASSGQVNEKLFF	TGTGCCAGCAGCGGCCAGGTTAATGAAAAACTGTTTTTT
.	TRBV4-3	TRBJ1-4	TRBD1	CASSQDAPGGIEKLFF	TGCGCCAGCAGCCAAGATGCACCAGGGGGCATCGAAAAACTGTTTTTT